This T cell receptor beta chain was recorded in a study of identical twins' blood T cells. Findings and limits, study-wide: Shared CDR3 clonotype counts between two donors mainly tracked the product of their cloneset sizes, twins included.

This clonotype was found many times. Its specificity is unknown. This CDR3 contains 13 residues. From germline, CDR1 is MGHDK and CDR2 SYGVNS. V lost 7 bases and J 0 bases, leaving 7 bases between the germline ends. Three pairs of healthy female monozygous twins were the donors. TCRdb reanalysed the 5' RACE reads using MiXCR and keeps one entry per CDR3 protein. The sample holds 300,000 to 450,000 distinct CDR3 sequences, roughly 27% seen once. This chain joins TRBV25-1 and TRBJ1-3; D is unclear. The sequencing sample was made of PBMCs. The sequence was obtained from a woman aged 18-49 years in good health. CDR3 nucleotides: TGTGCCAGCATTGGTCTCTCTGGAAACACCATATATTTT. Amino acid sequence: CASIGLSGNTIYF.